Below, 26 T cell receptor beta chains from the same sample are listed, as sequenced in a study of control samples from healthy donors and cancer patients. Here immunoSEQ multiplex PCR was the method, and the copy in TCRdb shows in-frame clones only, minus some. The table lists 100,000 to 150,000 clones, approximately 91% of them singletons. The specimen was blood. The receptors stem from a man in his forties or fifties in good health.

This clone was observed once. This chain uses TRBV12-3 or TRBV12-4 with TRBJ2-5; D call uncertain. The V end lost 6 bases, the J end lost 1 base, and 9 bases lay between the germline ends. This CDR3 contains 13 residues. The DNA for the CDR3 is TGTGCCAGCAGCCCTGACGGCCAAGAGACCCAGTACTTC. It yields the protein CASSPDGQETQYF.

The chain employs TRBV9 and TRBJ2-1, with 7 bases identical to TRBD2. The CDR3 has 15 residues. V shed 0 bases, J shed 5 bases, and the junction held 5 bases outside the gene matches. Germline loops: CDR1 SGDLS, CDR2 YYNGEE. The CDR3, as DNA: TGTGCCAGCAGCGTAGGGGGACTAACACACAATGAGCAGTTCTTC. Amino acids: CASSVGGLTHNEQFF.

This rearrangement joins TRBV19 to TRBJ2-5; 9 bases are shared with TRBD2. Germline V gives CDR1 LNHDA, CDR2 SQIVND (reference sequence). The length of the CDR3 is 15 residues. V shed 5 bases, J shed 3 bases, and the junction held 7 bases outside the gene matches. The CDR3 spells CASSVGLARKETQYF. CDR3 nucleotide sequence: TGTGCCAGTAGTGTTGGACTAGCGCGTAAAGAGACCCAGTACTTC. Drawing the rest from reference TRBV19 and TRBJ2-5, the complete variable domain is DGGITQSPKYLFRKEGQNVTLSCEQNLNHDAMYWYRQDPGQGLRLIYYSQIVNDFQKGDIAEGYSVSREKKESFPLTVTSAQKNPTAFYLCASSVGLARKETQYFGPGTRLLVL.

The chain couples TRBV21-1 to TRBJ2-1; TRBD1 is the table's D call, not checked against the DNA. TRBV21-1 is noted as a pseudogene. The CDR3 has 14 residues. In DNA form, the CDR3 reads TGTGCCAGCAGCAAAAAGACAGGGGAATATGAGCAGTTCTTC. The encoded protein is CASSKKTGEYEQFF.

This sequence joins TRBV28 and TRBJ1-1; a possible D gene is TRBD1 (5 bases). Between the trimmed V and J ends, which lost 6 bases and 12 bases, there was a span of 14 bases. CDR1 MDHEN and CDR2 SYDVKM come from the germline V gene. This CDR3 contains 11 residues. As DNA, the CDR3 is TGTGCCAGCAGATGGAGACAGATCTCTTTCTTT. Protein sequence: CASRWRQISFF.

The rearrangement joins TRBV7-9 to TRBJ2-1, with D possibly matching TRBD1 (6 bases). This CDR3 comprises 15 residues. V lost 7 bases, J lost 3 bases, and 16 bases lay in between. CDR1 SEHNR and CDR2 FQNEAQ come from the germline V gene (reference sequence). This CDR3 reads CASTTTGLNYNEQFF. The CDR3 region has the DNA TGTGCCAGCACCACAACAGGGCTAAACTACAATGAGCAGTTCTTC. The full variable domain, rest sourced from reference TRBV7-9 and TRBJ2-1, is DTGVSQNPRHKITKRGQNVTFRCDPISEHNRLYWYRQTLGQGPEFLTYFQNEAQLEKSRLLSDRFSAERPKGSFSTLEIQRTEQGDSAMYLCASTTTGLNYNEQFFGPGTRLTVL.

The V and J genes are TRBV2 and TRBJ1-1; D remains ambiguous. Germline values: CDR1 SNHLY, CDR2 FYNNEI. CDR3 length equals 14 residues. Trimming removed 7 bases at V and 0 bases at J, with 12 bases between. This CDR3 is CASKSTGVNTEAFF. In DNA, the CDR3 is TGTGCCAGCAAATCCACGGGCGTGAACACTGAAGCTTTCTTT. Combining the CDR3 with reference TRBV2 and TRBJ1-1 gives the whole variable domain EPEVTQTPSHQVTQMGQEVILRCVPISNHLYFYWYRQILGQKVEFLVSFYNNEISEKSEIFDDQFSVERPDGSNFTLKIRSTKLEDSAMYFCASKSTGVNTEAFFGQGTRLTVV.

The CDR3 here is CASSPPGLVGIEFF. The CDR3 nucleotides are TGTGCCAGCAGCCCCCCGGGACTAGTAGGGATTGAGTTCTTC. The V call is TRBV7-2, the J call TRBJ2-1; TRBD2 agrees at 8 bases. Germline V CDR1 and CDR2: SGHTA, FQGNSA. V lost 5 bases and J lost 14; bases outside the gene matches: 14. The CDR3 runs 14 residues.

The chain couples TRBV11-2 to TRBJ2-1; 11 bases agree with TRBD1. The germline V gene encodes CDR1 SGHAT and CDR2 FQNNGV. There are 15 residues in the CDR3. With 6 bases clipped from V and 6 bases from J, the junction kept 7 bases outside the gene matches. CDR3 in DNA: TGTGCCAGCAGAAGAGGGACAGGGGGGAGCAATGAGCAGTTCTTC. This sequence encodes CASRRGTGGSNEQFF.

This chain connects TRBV15 to TRBJ1-5; 7 nucleotides agree with TRBD1. The ends lost 5 bases at V and 0 bases at J; junction bases unmatched: 16. This CDR3 contains 19 residues. CDR1 LNHNV and CDR2 YYDKDF come from the germline V gene (reference sequence). The CDR3 nucleotides are TGTGCCACCAGCGGCCAGACAGGGTTGTTTTCTGATAGCAATCAGCCCCAGCATTTT. Translation gives CATSGQTGLFSDSNQPQHF.

The J gene is TRBJ1-1, the V gene TRBV5-1; 9 bases match TRBD1. V gave up 3 bases and J gave up 3 bases; unmatched junction bases: 3. The CDR3 consists of 14 residues. Germline V gene lookup returns CDR1 SGHRS and CDR2 YFSETQ. This CDR3 is CASSWGQGYTEAFF. In nucleotides, the CDR3 is TGCGCCAGCAGCTGGGGACAGGGTTACACTGAAGCTTTCTTT. The variable domain in full, with the rest retrieved from reference TRBV5-1 and TRBJ1-1, is KAGVTQTPRYLIKTRGQQVTLSCSPISGHRSVSWYQQTPGQGLQFLFEYFSETQRNKGNFPGRFSGRQFSNSRSEMNVSTLELGDSALYLCASSWGQGYTEAFFGQGTRLTVV.

The chain links TRBV7-9 to TRBJ1-2; D is perhaps TRBD1 (6 bases). Germline V lookup: CDR1 SEHNR, CDR2 FQNEAQ (reference sequence). Between the trimmed V and J ends, which lost 0 bases and 7 bases, there was a span of 15 bases. The CDR3 is made up of 15 amino acids. CDR3 coding DNA: TGTGCCAGCAGCTTAGCGGCAGGGGAGGGAGGTGGCTACACCTTC. Translating it yields CASSLAAGEGGGYTF.

The chain has TRBV6-5 and TRBJ2-7; D remains unclear. The germline V and J ends were trimmed by 6 bases and 3 bases, with 6 bases remaining between them. The V gene's germline CDR1 is MNHEY and CDR2 SVGAGI. The CDR3 sequence is 11 residues long. As DNA, the CDR3 is TGTGCCAGCAGATGGGGCTACGAGCAGTACTTC. Translation gives CASRWGYEQYF.

This clone was detected once. The genes are TRBV5-4 and TRBJ2-7; TRBD1 aligns across 8 bases. Germline trimming cut 2 bases from V and 2 bases from J; bases unmatched to any gene: 3. Germline V gives CDR1 SGHNT, CDR2 YYREEE (reference sequence). The CDR3 totals 14 residues. CDR3 DNA sequence: TGTGCCAGCAGCTTTGGGACAGGCACCTACGAGCAGTACTTC. It specifies CASSFGTGTYEQYF.

The V and J genes are TRBV2 and TRBJ1-5; 7 nucleotides agree with TRBD1. Trimming cost V 4 bases and J 12 bases; bases outside gene matches: 12. CDR1 is SNHLY and CDR2 is FYNNEI in the germline V gene. CDR3 length: 14 residues. Written as DNA, the CDR3 is TGTGCCAGCAGTGTAGAGGGGGCGTCGGGTGGCCAGCATTTT. Protein: CASSVEGASGGQHF.

The V and J genes are TRBV11-1 and TRBJ1-2; weak D call: TRBD1 (6 bases). Trimming pared 4 bases from V and 1 base from J, leaving 13 bases between. The germline CDR1 and CDR2 sequences are SGHAT and FQDESV (reference sequence). The CDR3 is 15 amino acids. The CDR3, as DNA: TGTGCCAGCAGCTCACAGGGTTCCTTTAACTATGGCTACACCTTC. Translation gives CASSSQGSFNYGYTF.

This clone was seen a single time. The chain combines TRBV15 with TRBJ2-2; 9 bases fit TRBD2. Trimming took 2 bases from V and 4 from J; bases not matched to a gene: 2. Germline-derived CDR1 and CDR2 are LNHNV and YYDKDF (reference sequence). There are 15 residues in the CDR3. CDR3 bases: TGTGCCACCAGCAGAATAGCGGGGGCCACCGGGGAGCTGTTTTTT. Amino acid sequence: CATSRIAGATGELFF.

This clone was seen a few times. The J gene is TRBJ1-4, the V gene TRBV11-2; the match to TRBD1 covers 7 bases. V shed 8 bases and J 8 bases; nucleotides not matched to a gene: 8. CDR3 size: 13 residues. From germline, CDR1 is SGHAT and CDR2 FQNNGV. DNA for the CDR3: TGTGCCAGCCGAAGACAGGGAGGAGAAAAACTGTTTTTT. Translation gives CASRRQGGEKLFF.

The rearrangement links TRBV2 to TRBJ2-3, with D unresolved. The CDR3 is 11 amino acids. Per the germline V gene, CDR1 is SNHLY and CDR2 is FYNNEI. Trimming took 8 bases from V and 8 from J, leaving 11 bases between them. The CDR3 DNA reads TGTGCCAGCTACCTGAAGAGTACGCAGTATTTT. It is translated as CASYLKSTQYF.

This clone was counted a few times. J is TRBJ1-5 and V is TRBV6-1; D may be TRBD1 (5 bases). Deletions cut 2 bases from V and 3 bases from J, with 17 bases between. Per the germline V gene, CDR1 is MNHNS and CDR2 is SASEGT. CDR3 length: 17 amino acids. The CDR3 sequence is CASSEFRAAGLNQPQHF. Written as DNA, the CDR3 is TGTGCCAGCAGTGAATTCAGGGCAGCAGGGCTCAATCAGCCCCAGCATTTT.

This chain links TRBV4-1 with TRBJ2-7; 9 positions match TRBD2. After removal of 4 bases from V and 4 bases from J, the junction contained 17 bases not matched to a gene. This CDR3 is built from 18 residues. Germline V gene sequence: CDR1 MGHRA, CDR2 YSYEKL. CDR3 residues: CASSLGHGYSGGTYEQYF. The CDR3 DNA reads as TGCGCCAGCAGCCTGGGACATGGGTATAGCGGGGGAACTTACGAGCAGTACTTC.

J is TRBJ1-2 and V is TRBV7-2, with D hard to call. The CDR3 covers 18 residues. Germline V gene lookup returns CDR1 SGHTA and CDR2 FQGNSA. Trimming shortened V by 3 bases and J by 8 bases, and 28 bases separated the two germline ends. As DNA, the CDR3 is TGTGCCAGCAGCTTCCTAGTCCTTGTCGACCCAAAGATGTCGGGCTACACCTTC. Amino acid sequence: CASSFLVLVDPKMSGYTF.

The chain carries TRBV5-1 and TRBJ2-3, with D unresolved. There are 11 residues in the CDR3. Germline-derived CDR1 and CDR2 are SGHRS and YFSETQ. V was cut by 5 bases and J by 8 bases, with 9 bases left in between. This CDR3 is CASRDVGTQYF. Here the CDR3 DNA reads TGCGCCAGCAGGGATGTTGGTACGCAGTATTTT.

This chain links TRBV25-1 with TRBJ1-3; unclear D gene. Germline CDR1 reads MGHDK; CDR2 reads SYGVNS. The CDR3 has 15 amino acids. Trimming left V 5 bases short and J 0 bases short, with 11 bases between. For the CDR3, the DNA is TGTGCCAGCAGTCCGGGCGGAGCCTCTGGAAACACCATATATTTT. The encoded protein is CASSPGGASGNTIYF.

This clone has a handful of counts. The rearrangement links TRBV5-6 to TRBJ1-2; D not resolved. Germline CDR1 reads SGHDT; CDR2 reads YYEEEE. The CDR3 covers 15 residues. Trimming stripped 0 bases from V and 4 bases from J, with 13 bases between. CDR3 amino acids: CASSLAEGFAYGYTF. CDR3 coding DNA: TGTGCCAGCAGCTTGGCAGAAGGGTTTGCCTATGGCTACACCTTC.

The gene calls are TRBV7-2 and TRBJ2-7; no clear D gene. CDR1 and CDR2 (germline): SGHTA, FQGNSA. This CDR3 is 13 amino acids long. V lost 1 base to trimming and J lost 1 base, with 5 bases between them. CDR3 region: CASSLVASYEQYF. CDR3 nucleotides: TGTGCCAGCAGCTTAGTAGCATCCTACGAGCAGTACTTC. The full variable domain, its missing parts supplied by reference TRBV7-2 and TRBJ2-7, is GAGVSQSPSNKVTEKGKDVELRCDPISGHTALYWYRQSLGQGLEFLIYFQGNSAPDKSGLPSDRFSAERTGGSVSTLTIQRTQQEDSAVYLCASSLVASYEQYFGPGTRLTVT.